This T cell receptor (beta chain) was obtained from a study of STAT5B mutations in CD4+ large granular lymphocyte leukemia. Study-level findings and limits: Main leukemic clonotypes were patient-specific, but roughly 26% appeared at low frequency elsewhere.

Points on this clone: The antigen remains undetermined.

Buffy coats from healthy blood donors served as controls. The method was immunoSEQ multiplex PCR; TCRdb's version includes in-frame clones alone and lacks a portion of them. This repertoire shows about 33,000 clones, roughly 79% found once; its top ten account for approximately 4.4%. This TCR derives from a human donor in good health. The sequenced sample was CD4+ T cells from blood buffy coats.

DNA of the CDR3: TGTGCCAGCAGTCGTGGGACTAGCGGGTCTCCGTATGAGCAGTTCTTC. Translation gives CASSRGTSGSPYEQFF. The chain is built from TRBV27 and TRBJ2-1, with 12 bases that match TRBD2. Looked up from germline, CDR1 is MNHEY and CDR2 is SMNVEV (reference sequence). There are 16 residues in the CDR3. V gave up 5 bases and J gave up 8 bases; unmatched junction bases: 10.